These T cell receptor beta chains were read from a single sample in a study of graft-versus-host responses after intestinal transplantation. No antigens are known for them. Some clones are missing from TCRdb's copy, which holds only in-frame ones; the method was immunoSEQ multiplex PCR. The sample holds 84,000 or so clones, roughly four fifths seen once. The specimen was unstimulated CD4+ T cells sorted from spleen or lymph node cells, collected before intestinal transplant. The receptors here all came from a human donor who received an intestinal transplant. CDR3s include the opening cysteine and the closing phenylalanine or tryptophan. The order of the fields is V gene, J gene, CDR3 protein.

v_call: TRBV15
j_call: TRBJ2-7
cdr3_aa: CATSRTTGQVANEQYF

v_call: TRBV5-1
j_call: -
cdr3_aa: CASSVTGTGTYEQYF

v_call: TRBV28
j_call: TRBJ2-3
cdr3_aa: CASSARLGRGRGDTQYF

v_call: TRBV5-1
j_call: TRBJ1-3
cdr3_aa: CASSFGQASGNTIYF

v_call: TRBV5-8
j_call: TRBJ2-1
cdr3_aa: CASRVAGAGEQFF

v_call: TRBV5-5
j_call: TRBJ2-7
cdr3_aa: CASSFSSRTYEQYF

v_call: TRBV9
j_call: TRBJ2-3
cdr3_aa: CASSVRARPTGTGTDTQYF

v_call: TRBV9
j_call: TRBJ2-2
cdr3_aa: CASSSRAAGANTGELFF

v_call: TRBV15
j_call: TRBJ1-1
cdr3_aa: CATSRDYGRGNTEAFF

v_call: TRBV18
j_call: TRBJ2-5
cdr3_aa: CASSPNSQGAQETQYF

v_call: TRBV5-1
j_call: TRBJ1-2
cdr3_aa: CATRQELSFGYTF

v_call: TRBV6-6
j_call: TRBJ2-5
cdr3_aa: CASSLGQGRLETQYF

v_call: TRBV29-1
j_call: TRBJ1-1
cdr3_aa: CSVDRGSAAFF

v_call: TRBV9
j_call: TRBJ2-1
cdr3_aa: CASSARDSNYNEQFF

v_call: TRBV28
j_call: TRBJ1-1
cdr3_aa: CASSSSMGGSNTEAFF

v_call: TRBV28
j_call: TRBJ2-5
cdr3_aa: CASSLPLAGGETQYF

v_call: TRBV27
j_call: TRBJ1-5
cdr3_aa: CASSLTNQPQHF

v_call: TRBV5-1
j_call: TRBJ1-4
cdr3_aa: CASRRQGAPEKLFF

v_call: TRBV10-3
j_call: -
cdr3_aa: CAISATGTQAYEQYF

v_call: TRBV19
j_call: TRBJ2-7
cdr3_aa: CASRRQGASYEQYF

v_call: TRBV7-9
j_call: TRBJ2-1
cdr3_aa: CASSLTGTSLVDEQFF

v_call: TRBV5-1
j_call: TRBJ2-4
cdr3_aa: CASSLVPGGERNIQYF

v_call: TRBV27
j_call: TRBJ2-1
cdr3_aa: CASSLLAGSEQFF

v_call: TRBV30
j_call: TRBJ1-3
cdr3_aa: CAWTREGRGTGNTIYF

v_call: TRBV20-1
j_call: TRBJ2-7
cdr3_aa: CSASSSFEQYF

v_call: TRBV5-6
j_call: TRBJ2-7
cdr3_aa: CASRGPGLARAGGSYEQYF

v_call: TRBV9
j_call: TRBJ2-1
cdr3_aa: CASSVGSGRSHNEQFF

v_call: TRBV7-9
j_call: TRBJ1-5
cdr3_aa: CASSRQGAGYSNQPQHF

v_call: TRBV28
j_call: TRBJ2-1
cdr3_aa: CASSLNFEQFF

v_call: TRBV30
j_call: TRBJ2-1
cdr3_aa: CAWSDRGFYNEQFF

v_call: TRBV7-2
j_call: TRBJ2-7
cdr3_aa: CASSANGGVYEQYF

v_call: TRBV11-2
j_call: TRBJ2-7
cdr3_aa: CASSPPGRGEQYF

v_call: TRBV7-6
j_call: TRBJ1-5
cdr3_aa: CASSFGGRSSNQPQHF

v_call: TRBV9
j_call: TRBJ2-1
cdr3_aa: CASSVTGTGLPNEQFF

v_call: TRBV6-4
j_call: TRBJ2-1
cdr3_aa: CASRDTDSSYNEQFF

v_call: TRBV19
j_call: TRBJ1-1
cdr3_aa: CASSIFPGVGSMAFF

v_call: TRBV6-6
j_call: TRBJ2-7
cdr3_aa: CASSPGTRQYF

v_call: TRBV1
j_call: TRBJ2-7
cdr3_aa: CTSSQVFDGRRVYEQYF

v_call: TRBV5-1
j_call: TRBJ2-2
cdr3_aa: CASSLGTRTSGLIANTGELFF

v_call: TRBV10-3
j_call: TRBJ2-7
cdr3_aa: CAISDEGNRGKREQYF

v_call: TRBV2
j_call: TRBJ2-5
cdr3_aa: CASKWDLETQYF

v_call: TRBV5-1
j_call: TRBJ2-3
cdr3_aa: CASSVRANTDTQYF